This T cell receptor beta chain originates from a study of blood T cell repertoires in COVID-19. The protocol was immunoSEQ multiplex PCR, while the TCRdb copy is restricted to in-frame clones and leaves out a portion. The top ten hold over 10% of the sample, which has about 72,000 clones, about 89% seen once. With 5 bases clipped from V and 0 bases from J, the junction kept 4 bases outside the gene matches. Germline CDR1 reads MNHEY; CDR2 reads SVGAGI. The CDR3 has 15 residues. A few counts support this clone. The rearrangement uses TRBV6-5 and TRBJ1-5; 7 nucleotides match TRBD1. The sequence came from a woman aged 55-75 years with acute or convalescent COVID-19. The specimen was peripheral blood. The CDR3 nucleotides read TGTGCCAGCAGTAACAGGGGAGGTAGCAATCAGCCCCAGCATTTT. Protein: CASSNRGGSNQPQHF.